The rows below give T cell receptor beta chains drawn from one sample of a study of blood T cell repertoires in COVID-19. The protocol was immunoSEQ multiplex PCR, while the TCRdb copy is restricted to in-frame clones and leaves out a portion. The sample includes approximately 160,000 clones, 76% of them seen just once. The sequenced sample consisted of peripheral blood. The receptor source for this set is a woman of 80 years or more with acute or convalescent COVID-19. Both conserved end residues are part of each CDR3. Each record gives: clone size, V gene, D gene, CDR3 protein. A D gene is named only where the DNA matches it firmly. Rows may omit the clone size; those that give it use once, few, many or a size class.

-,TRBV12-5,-,CASGLPTGVNTGELFF
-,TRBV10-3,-,CAINQNRETEAFF
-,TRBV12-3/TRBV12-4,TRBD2,CASSPGGGYTQYF
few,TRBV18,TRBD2,CASSPPASGHTDTQYF
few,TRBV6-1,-,CASSGQAGGRNEQFF
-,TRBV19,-,CASSSTGFGDEAFF
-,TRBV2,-,CASSEGQVNEQYF
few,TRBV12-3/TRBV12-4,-,CASSSTYTGELFF
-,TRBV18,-,CASSPDSSYEQYF
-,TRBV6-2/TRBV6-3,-,CASSYSPTRLTEAFF
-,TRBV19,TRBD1,CASCRDRETNTIYF
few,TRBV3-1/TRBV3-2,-,CASSQGGGTEEQYF
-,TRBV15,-,CATSRGREGSYEQYF
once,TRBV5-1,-,CASSLSSRGMNTEAFF
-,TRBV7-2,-,CASSLEVWAVYGYTF
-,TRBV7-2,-,CASSPSQAKNIQYF
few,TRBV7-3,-,CASSGQTSNSPLHF